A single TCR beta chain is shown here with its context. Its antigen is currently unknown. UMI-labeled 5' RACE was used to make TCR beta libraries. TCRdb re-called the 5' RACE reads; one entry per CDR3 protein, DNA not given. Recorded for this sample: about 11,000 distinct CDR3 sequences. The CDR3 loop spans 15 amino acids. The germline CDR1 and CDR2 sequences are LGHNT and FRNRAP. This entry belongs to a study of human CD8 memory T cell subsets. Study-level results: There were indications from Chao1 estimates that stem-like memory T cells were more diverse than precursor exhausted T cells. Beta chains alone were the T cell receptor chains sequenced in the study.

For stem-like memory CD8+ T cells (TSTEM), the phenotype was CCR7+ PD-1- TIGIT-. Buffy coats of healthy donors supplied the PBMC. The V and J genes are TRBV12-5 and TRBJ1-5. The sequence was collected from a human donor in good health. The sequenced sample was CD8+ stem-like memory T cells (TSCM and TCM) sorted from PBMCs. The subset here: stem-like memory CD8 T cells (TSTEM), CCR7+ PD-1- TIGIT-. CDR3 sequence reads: CASGPAGSLNQPQHF.